The entry that follows covers one T cell receptor beta chain sequence. The data stem from a study of blood T cell repertoires in COVID-19. Overall study context: Acute and convalescent COVID-19 samples came from the United States, Italy and Spain.

Individuals drawn from around 24 US areas were roughly 18 to 89 years old. In assigning cohorts, the study relied on participant-reported clinical history. Authors' methods: Quantification of nucleated cells was approximated via reference gene primer amplification. Repertoires were generated with immunoSEQ multiplex PCR, while TCRdb's copy carries only in-frame clones and drops some. That table is the source of V, J and clone size, and D and trimming were worked out from the DNA. The profile shows hundreds of thousands of clones, 86% of them singletons. Germline CDR1 is SEHNR and CDR2 is FQNEAQ (reference sequence). V was cut by 5 bases and J by 6 bases, with 22 bases left in between. The CDR3 loop spans 16 amino acids.

The sequencing sample was made of PBMCs or T cells enriched from blood (not recorded which). This receptor was obtained from a woman aged 40 to 50 with acute COVID-19. The chain uses TRBV7-9 and TRBJ1-2; maybe TRBD1 (6 bases). CDR3 protein: CASSPIGKQGRDGYTF. The CDR3, as DNA: TGTGCCAGCAGCCCAATAGGGAAACAGGGAAGGGATGGCTACACCTTC.